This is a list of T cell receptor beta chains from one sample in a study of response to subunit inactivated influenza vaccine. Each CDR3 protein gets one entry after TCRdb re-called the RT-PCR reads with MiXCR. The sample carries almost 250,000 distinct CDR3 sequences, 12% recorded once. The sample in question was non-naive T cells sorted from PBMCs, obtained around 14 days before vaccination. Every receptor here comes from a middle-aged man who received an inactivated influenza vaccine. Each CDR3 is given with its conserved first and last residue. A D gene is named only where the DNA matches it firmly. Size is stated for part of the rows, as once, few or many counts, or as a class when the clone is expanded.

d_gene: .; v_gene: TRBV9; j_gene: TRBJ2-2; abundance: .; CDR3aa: CASSLHRVNTGELFF; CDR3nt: TGTGCCAGCAGCCTCCACAGGGTGAACACCGGGGAGCTGTTTTTT
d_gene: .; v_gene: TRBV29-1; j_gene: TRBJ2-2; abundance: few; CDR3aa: CSVDDNTGELFF; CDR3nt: TGCAGCGTGGACGATAACACCGGGGAGCTGTTTTTT
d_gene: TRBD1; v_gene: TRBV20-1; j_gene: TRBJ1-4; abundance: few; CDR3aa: CSAREGSSGGRTNEKLFF; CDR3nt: TGCAGTGCTAGAGAGGGGTCGTCAGGGGGCAGAACTAATGAAAAACTGTTTTTT
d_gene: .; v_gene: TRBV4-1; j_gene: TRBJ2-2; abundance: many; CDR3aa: CASSQAASVNTGELFF; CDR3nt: TGCGCCAGCAGCCAAGCCGCTAGCGTGAACACCGGGGAGCTGTTTTTT
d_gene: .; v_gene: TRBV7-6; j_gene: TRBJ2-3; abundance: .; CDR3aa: CASSARRTLVGDTQYF; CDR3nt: TGTGCCAGCAGCGCCCGACGAACCCTCGTCGGGGATACGCAGTATTTT
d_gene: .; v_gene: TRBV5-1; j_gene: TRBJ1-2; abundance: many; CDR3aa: CASSQGQLRSYGYTF; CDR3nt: TGCGCCAGCTCGCAGGGGCAGTTGAGGAGCTATGGCTACACCTTC
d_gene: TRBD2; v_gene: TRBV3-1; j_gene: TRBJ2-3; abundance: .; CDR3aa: CASSQAAGGDTQYF; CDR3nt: TGTGCCAGCAGCCAAGCGGCGGGGGGAGATACGCAGTATTTT
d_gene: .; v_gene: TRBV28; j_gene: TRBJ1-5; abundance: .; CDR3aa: CASSLSGRNNQPQHF; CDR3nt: TGTGCCAGCAGTTTATCGGGACGGAACAATCAGCCCCAGCATTTT
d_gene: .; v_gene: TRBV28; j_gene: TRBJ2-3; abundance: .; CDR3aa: CASTDQDTQYF; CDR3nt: TGTGCCAGCACCGATCAAGATACGCAGTATTTT
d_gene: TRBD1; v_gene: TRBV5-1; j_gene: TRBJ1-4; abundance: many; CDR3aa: CASSPGTANEKLFF; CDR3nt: TGCGCCAGCAGCCCCGGGACAGCAAATGAAAAACTGTTTTTT
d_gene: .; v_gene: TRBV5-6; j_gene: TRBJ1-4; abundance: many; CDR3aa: CASSSLQLPNEKLFF; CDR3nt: TGTGCCAGCAGCTCGCTACAGCTTCCGAATGAAAAACTGTTTTTT
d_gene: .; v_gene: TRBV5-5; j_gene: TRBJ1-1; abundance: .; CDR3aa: CASSFSFDTGRTEAFF; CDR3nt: TGTGCCAGCAGCTTTAGTTTTGATACGGGACGCACTGAAGCTTTCTTT
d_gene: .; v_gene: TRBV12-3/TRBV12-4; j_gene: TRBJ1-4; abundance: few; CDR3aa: CASSPGRANEKLFF; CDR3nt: TGTGCCAGCAGTCCGGGGAGGGCTAATGAAAAACTGTTTTTT
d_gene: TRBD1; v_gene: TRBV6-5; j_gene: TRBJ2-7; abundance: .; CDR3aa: CASSYSNDRGYEQYF; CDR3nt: TGTGCCAGCAGTTACTCGAATGACAGGGGGTACGAGCAGTACTTC
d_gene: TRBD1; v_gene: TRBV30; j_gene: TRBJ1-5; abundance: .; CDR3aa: CAWSGRGRNQPQHF; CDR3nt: TGTGCCTGGAGTGGCAGGGGGCGGAATCAGCCCCAGCATTTT
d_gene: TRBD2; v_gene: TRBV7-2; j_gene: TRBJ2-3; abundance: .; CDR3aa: CASSSRTSGRTDTQYF; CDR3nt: TGTGCCAGCAGCTCACGGACTAGCGGGCGCACAGATACGCAGTATTTT
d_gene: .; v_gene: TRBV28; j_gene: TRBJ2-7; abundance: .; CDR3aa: CASSLSRAPYEQYF; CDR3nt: TGTGCCAGCAGTTTAAGCAGGGCACCCTACGAGCAGTACTTC
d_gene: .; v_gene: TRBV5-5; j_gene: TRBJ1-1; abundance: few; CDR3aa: CASSLDRLNTEAFF; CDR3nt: TGTGCCAGCAGCTTGGATCGGCTGAACACTGAAGCTTTCTTT
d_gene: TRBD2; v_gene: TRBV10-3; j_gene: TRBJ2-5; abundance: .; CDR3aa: CAISESELARETQYF; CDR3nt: TGTGCCATCAGTGAGTCCGAACTAGCGAGGGAGACCCAGTACTTC
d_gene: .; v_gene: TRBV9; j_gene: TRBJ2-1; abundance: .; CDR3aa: CASSPGLAAYNEQFF; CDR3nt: TGTGCCAGCAGCCCCGGGTTAGCGGCCTACAATGAGCAGTTCTTC
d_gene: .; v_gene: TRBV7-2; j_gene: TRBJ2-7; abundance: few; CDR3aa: CASSPNPGDEQYF; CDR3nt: TGTGCCAGCAGCCCCAACCCAGGGGACGAGCAGTACTTC
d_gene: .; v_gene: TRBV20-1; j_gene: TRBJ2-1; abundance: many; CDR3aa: CSAPPHGRLNEQFF; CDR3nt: TGCAGTGCTCCCCCACACGGGAGATTAAATGAGCAGTTCTTC
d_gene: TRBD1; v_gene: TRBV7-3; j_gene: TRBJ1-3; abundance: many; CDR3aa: CASSPDRGGSGNTIYF; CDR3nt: TGTGCCAGCAGCCCGGACAGGGGAGGATCTGGAAACACCATATATTTT
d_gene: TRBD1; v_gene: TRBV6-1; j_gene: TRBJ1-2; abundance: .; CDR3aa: CASSEAPRDSYGYTF; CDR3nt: TGTGCCAGCAGTGAAGCCCCCCGGGACAGCTATGGCTACACCTTC
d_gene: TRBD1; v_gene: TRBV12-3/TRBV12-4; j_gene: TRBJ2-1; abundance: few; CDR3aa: CASSWGQGKRYEQFF; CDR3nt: TGTGCCAGCAGTTGGGGACAGGGGAAGAGGTATGAGCAGTTCTTC
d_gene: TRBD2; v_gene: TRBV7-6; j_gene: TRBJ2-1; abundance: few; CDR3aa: CASSNLLAGGLNEQFF; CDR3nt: TGTGCCAGCAGCAACCTACTAGCGGGGGGGCTGAATGAGCAGTTCTTC
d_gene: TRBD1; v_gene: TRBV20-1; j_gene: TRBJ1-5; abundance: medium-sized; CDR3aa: CSARDQTGETQPQHF; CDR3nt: TGCAGTGCTAGAGATCAAACAGGGGAGACTCAGCCCCAGCATTTT
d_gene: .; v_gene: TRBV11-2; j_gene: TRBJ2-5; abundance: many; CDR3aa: CASSLDPRTQYF; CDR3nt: TGTGCCAGCAGCTTAGATCCGCGGACCCAGTACTTC
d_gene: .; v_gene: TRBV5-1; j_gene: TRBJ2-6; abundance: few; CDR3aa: CASSLVGDSGANVLTF; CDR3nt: TGCGCCAGCAGCTTGGTCGGGGACTCTGGGGCCAACGTCCTGACTTTC
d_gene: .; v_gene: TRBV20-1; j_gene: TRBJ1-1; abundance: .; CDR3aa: CSARDTGRQAFF; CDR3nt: TGCAGTGCTAGAGATACAGGGCGGCAAGCTTTCTTT
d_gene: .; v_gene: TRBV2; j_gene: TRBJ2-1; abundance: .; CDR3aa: CAKNRDPGDYNEQFF; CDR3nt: TGTGCCAAAAACCGGGACCCCGGGGACTACAATGAGCAGTTCTTC
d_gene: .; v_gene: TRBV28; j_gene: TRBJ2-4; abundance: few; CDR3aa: CASSLIKPRNIQYF; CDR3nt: TGTGCCAGCAGTTTGATCAAGCCTCGTAACATTCAGTACTTC
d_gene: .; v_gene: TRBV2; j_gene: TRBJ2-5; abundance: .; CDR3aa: CASRVTGIAETQYF; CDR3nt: TGTGCCAGCAGGGTGACAGGAATTGCAGAGACCCAGTACTTC
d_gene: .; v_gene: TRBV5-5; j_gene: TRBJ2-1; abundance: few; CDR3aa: CASSPTGREQFF; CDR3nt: TGTGCCAGCAGCCCGACGGGCCGGGAGCAGTTCTTC
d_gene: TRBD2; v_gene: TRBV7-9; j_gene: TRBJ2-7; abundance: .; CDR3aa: CASSWSGSSYEQYF; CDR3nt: TGTGCCAGCAGCTGGAGCGGGAGTTCCTACGAGCAGTACTTC
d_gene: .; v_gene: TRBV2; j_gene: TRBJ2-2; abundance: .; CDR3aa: CASSEGWDPNTGELFF; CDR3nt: TGTGCCAGCAGTGAGGGGTGGGACCCGAACACCGGGGAGCTGTTTTTT
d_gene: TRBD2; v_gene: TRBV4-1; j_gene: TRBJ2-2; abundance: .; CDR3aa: CASSHSSGGASGELFF; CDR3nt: TGCGCCAGCAGCCATTCTAGCGGGGGGGCATCGGGGGAGCTGTTTTTT
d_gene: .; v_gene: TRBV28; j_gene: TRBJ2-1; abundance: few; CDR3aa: CASSASTYGSRAINEQFF; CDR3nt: TGTGCCAGCAGCGCGTCTACTTACGGGAGTAGGGCCATCAATGAGCAGTTCTTC
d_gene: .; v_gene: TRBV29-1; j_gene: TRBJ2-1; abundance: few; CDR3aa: CSVQIQGKWDEQFF; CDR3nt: TGCAGCGTTCAGATTCAGGGAAAGTGGGATGAGCAGTTCTTC
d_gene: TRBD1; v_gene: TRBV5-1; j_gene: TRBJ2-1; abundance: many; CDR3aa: CASSLGQGTYNEQFF; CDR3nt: TGCGCCAGCAGTCTCGGACAGGGGACTTACAATGAGCAGTTCTTC
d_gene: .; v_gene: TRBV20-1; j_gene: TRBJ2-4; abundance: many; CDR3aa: CSASQGDVQYF; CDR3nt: TGCAGTGCTAGCCAGGGTGACGTTCAGTACTTC
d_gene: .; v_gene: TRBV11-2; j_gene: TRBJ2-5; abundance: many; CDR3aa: CASSLDLETQYF; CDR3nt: TGTGCCAGCAGCTTAGATCTGGAGACCCAGTACTTC
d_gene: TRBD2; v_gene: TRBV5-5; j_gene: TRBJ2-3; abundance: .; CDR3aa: CASSGGLAGGSDTQYF; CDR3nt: TGTGCCAGCAGCGGGGGACTAGCGGGAGGGTCAGATACGCAGTATTTT
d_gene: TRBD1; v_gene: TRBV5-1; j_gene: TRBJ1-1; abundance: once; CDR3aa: CASSITGVGTEAFF; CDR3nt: TGCGCCAGCAGCATTACAGGGGTTGGCACTGAAGCTTTCTTT
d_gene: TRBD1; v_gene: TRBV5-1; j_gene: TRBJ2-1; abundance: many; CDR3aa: CASSLAGDRGGEQFF; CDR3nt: TGCGCCAGCAGCTTGGCTGGCGACAGGGGGGGCGAGCAGTTCTTC
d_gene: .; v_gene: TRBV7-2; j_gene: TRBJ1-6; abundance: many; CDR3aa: CASSLPGGHSPLHF; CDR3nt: TGTGCCAGCAGCTTACCGGGGGGGCATTCACCCCTCCACTTT